This T cell receptor beta chain was sequenced for a study of CD8 T cells in ankylosing spondylitis. Notes on the study in general: Blood of patients with ankylosing spondylitis appeared to be characterized by a TCR beta motif of 8 or 9 highly homologous variants. Disease-linked clones were found to be CD8+ and relatively rare in peripheral blood. Both synovial fluid and blood in reactive arthritis had previously been reported to carry some motif variants.

From germline, CDR1 is DFQATT and CDR2 SNEGSKA (reference sequence). V was clipped by 5 bases and J by 2 bases, with 12 bases between them. CDR3 size: 13 residues. With regard to this clonotype: Its antigen is undetermined.

Libraries of TCR beta came from quantitative 5'-RACE with molecular barcodes. TCRdb analysed the 5' RACE reads with MiXCR anew, one entry per CDR3 protein. The sample lists under 400,000 distinct CDR3 sequences, more than 9% occurring once. The chain combines TRBV20-1 with TRBJ1-2; D is perhaps TRBD1 (6 bases). Input material: blood, either unsorted or a sorted T cell fraction (not recorded which). The clonotype was recovered from a female donor with ankylosing spondylitis or in good health (not recorded which). The DNA for the CDR3 is TGCAGTGCTCAAACTCAGGGGAACTATGGCTACACCTTC. It encodes CSAQTQGNYGYTF.